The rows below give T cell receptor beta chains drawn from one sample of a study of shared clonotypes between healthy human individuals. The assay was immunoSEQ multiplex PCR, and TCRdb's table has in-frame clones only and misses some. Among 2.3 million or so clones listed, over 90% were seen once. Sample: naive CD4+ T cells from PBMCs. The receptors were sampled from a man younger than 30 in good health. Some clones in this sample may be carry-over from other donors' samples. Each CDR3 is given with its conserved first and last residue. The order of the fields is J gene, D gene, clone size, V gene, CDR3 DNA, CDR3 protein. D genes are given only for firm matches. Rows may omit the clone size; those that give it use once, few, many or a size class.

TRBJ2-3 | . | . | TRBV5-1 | TGCGCCAGCAGTTCCCCAGGGGATAGCACAGATACGCAGTATTTT | CASSSPGDSTDTQYF
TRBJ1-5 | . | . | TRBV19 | TGTGCCAGTAGTGCCCCGGTTGCGGGGTATCAGCCCCAGCATTTT | CASSAPVAGYQPQHF
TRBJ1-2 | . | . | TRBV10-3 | TGTGCCATCAGTGAACGTGGCAGCCCCAACTATGGCTACACCTTC | CAISERGSPNYGYTF
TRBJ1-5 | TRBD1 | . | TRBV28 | TGTGCCAGCAGTTCTCCAGGGACAGGGGGCGGGAATCAGCCCCAGCATTTT | CASSSPGTGGGNQPQHF
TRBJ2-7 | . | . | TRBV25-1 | TGTGCCAGCAGTGGAGAGGGACGGCAGGGCCCTCGTCGCGAGCAGTACTTC | CASSGEGRQGPRREQYF
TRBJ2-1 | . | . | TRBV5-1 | TGCGCCAGCAGCCCTGACAGCCCGACCTACAATGAGCAGTTCTTC | CASSPDSPTYNEQFF
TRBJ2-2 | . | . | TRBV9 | TGTGCCAGCAGCGTAGAGGCTTTTTACGGGGAGCTGTTTTTT | CASSVEAFYGELFF
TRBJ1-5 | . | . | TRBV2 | TGTGCCAGCAGTGACGTAGCGGGTAGCAATCAGCCCCAGCATTTT | CASSDVAGSNQPQHF
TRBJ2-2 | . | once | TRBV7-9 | TGTGCCAGCAGCTCCTATCGGGACCGCGCCGGGGAGCTGTTTTTT | CASSSYRDRAGELFF
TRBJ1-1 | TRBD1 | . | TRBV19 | TGTGCCAGTAGTCAGACAGGGGGCTACACTGAAGCTTTCTTT | CASSQTGGYTEAFF
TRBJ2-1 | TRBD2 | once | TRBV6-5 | TGTGCCAGCAGTCGACTAGCGGACTCCTACAATGAGCAGTTCTTC | CASSRLADSYNEQFF
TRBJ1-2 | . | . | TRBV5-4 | TGTGCCAGCCGTGGACGGGGGCCGGTCAGCTATGGCTACACCTTC | CASRGRGPVSYGYTF
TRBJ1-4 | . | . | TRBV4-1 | TGCGCCAGCAGCCACCCTTCCTCAACTAATGAAAAACTGTTTTTT | CASSHPSSTNEKLFF
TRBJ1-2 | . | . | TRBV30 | TGTGCCTGGAGTCCCAGGGCCCGACTAGGCTATGGCTACACCTTC | CAWSPRARLGYGYTF
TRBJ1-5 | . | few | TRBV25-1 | TGTGCCAGCAGCCGGGGAGGGATTAGCAATCAGCCCCAGCATTTT | CASSRGGISNQPQHF
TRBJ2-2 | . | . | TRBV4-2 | TGTGCCAGCAGCCAAGATTCGGATCGGCGGAGTGCATACACCGGGGAGCTGTTTTTT | CASSQDSDRRSAYTGELFF
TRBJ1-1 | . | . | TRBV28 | TGTGCCAGCAGCTTGATCGGGGGTGAAGCTTTCTTT | CASSLIGGEAFF
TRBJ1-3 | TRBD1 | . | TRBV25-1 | TGTGCCAGCAGTGAGTTAGGACAGGGGGGAAACACCATATATTTT | CASSELGQGGNTIYF
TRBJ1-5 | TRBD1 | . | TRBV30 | TGTGCCTGTGCTCAGGGGGCGAAGCCCCAGCATTTT | CACAQGAKPQHF
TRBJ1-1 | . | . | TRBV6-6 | TGTGCCAGCAGCCGCCCTCCGGGGGAGGCTTTCTTT | CASSRPPGEAFF
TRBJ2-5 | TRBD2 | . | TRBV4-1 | TGCGCCAGCAGCCAAGGGTTCAATAGCGGGAGGATAGAGACCCAGTACTTC | CASSQGFNSGRIETQYF
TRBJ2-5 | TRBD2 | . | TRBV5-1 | TGCGCCAGCAGCTTCATGCTAGCGGGAGGAGAGACCCAGTACTTC | CASSFMLAGGETQYF
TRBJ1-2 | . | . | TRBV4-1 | TGCGCCAGCAGCCAAGGAGGCACGGGGGTGAACTATGGCTACACCTTC | CASSQGGTGVNYGYTF
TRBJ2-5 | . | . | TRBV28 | TGTGCCAGCAGTTTGGCGGGGGCCCTGCGGTACTTC | CASSLAGALRYF
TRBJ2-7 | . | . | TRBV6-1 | TGTGCCAGCAGTAACTATTACGAGCAGTACTTC | CASSNYYEQYF
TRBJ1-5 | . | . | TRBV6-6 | TGTGCCAGCAGCCCCGGCCCCCTCTATCAGCCCCAGCATTTT | CASSPGPLYQPQHF
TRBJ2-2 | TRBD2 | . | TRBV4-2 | TGTGCCAGCAGCCAAGCTAGCGGATACACCGGGGAGCTGTTTTTT | CASSQASGYTGELFF
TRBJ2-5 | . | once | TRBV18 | TGTGCCAGCTCACCACTTGGCACAGAGGGAAAGACCCAGTACTTC | CASSPLGTEGKTQYF
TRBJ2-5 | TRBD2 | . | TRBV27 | TGTGCCAGCACCTCTCAGGGAGGGCCCCTAGCGGGGGGGGCCCAGTACTTC | CASTSQGGPLAGGAQYF
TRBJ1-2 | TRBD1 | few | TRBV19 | TGTGCCAGTAGTTCCCGGGACAGGGGGTATGGCTACACCTTC | CASSSRDRGYGYTF
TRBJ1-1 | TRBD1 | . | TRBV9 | TGTGCCAGCAGCGTAGTCCCAGGGGGCACGCACACTGAAGCTTTCTTT | CASSVVPGGTHTEAFF
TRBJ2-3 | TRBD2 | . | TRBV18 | TGTGCCAGCTCACCGGCCGGGACTATAGATACGCAGTATTTT | CASSPAGTIDTQYF
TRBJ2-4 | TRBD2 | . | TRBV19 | TGTGCCAGTAGCATCGTTAGCGGGAGTAGTCAAAACATTCAGTACTTC | CASSIVSGSSQNIQYF
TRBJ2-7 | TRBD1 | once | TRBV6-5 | TGTGCCAGCAGTAAACGGGACAGTGGCTACGAGCAGTACTTC | CASSKRDSGYEQYF
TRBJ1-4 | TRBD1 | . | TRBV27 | TGTGCCAGCAGTTCTCGTCCCGGGCGACAGGGCAATAATGAAAAACTGTTTTTT | CASSSRPGRQGNNEKLFF
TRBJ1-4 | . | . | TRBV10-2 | TGCGCCAGCAGTGAGGGGCAGAGGGATGAAAAACTGTTTTTT | CASSEGQRDEKLFF